This T cell receptor beta chain was sequenced during a study of blood T cells in healthy people across ages. The study, taken as a whole, reports: The study found more naive CD4+ cells and higher diversity in long-lived than aged donors.

Using a J-beta primer mix together with a sample-barcoded 5' primer, a second PCR was run for about 7 to 12 cycles. TCRdb independently ran MiXCR on the 5' RACE reads; one entry per CDR3 protein. In the table there are 1.5 million to 2 million distinct CDR3 sequences, around half of which are singletons. Points on this clonotype: The antigen is undetermined.

J lost 8 bases, V lost 5 bases, and 6 bases had no gene match. This CDR3 is 13 amino acids long. The clonotype originates from a woman in her thirties or forties in good health. The sequencing input was blood. This chain connects TRBV12-3 or TRBV12-4 to TRBJ2-3, with TRBD2 matching over 8 bases. CDR3 bases: TGTGCCAGCAGTCGGGGGGGGGCAGGTACGCAGTATTTT. As protein: CASSRGGAGTQYF.